Listed below are T cell receptor beta chains from one sample, sequenced in a study of cytomegalovirus exposure and HLA in healthy donors. The assay was immunoSEQ multiplex PCR, and TCRdb's table has in-frame clones only and misses some. The sample shows 160,000 or so clones, about four fifths of them seen only once. Sequencing input: PBMCs. Every receptor here comes from a woman between 18 and 29 years old in good health and CMV-seropositive. Both conserved end residues are part of each CDR3. D genes are given only for firm matches. Only part of the rows carry a size: once, few, many, or a class if the clone is expanded.

d_call clone_size j_call v_call cdr3_aa cdr3_nt
NA few TRBJ2-3 TRBV11-2 CASSSGGGHADTQYF TGTGCCAGCAGCTCGGGCGGGGGCCATGCCGATACGCAGTATTTT
NA NA TRBJ1-5 TRBV21-1 CASSASGTLRNQPQHF TGTGCCAGCAGCGCGAGCGGGACGCTGCGCAATCAGCCCCAGCATTTT
TRBD2 NA TRBJ2-7 TRBV5-4 CASSPLGGGEHYEQYF TGTGCCAGCAGCCCCCTGGGGGGGGGAGAGCACTACGAGCAGTACTTC
NA NA TRBJ2-7 TRBV27 CASSLTMGSYEQYF TGTGCCAGCAGTTTGACAATGGGCTCCTACGAGCAGTACTTC
NA once TRBJ1-1 TRBV18 CASSPPVSMNTEAFF TGTGCCAGCTCACCACCAGTCAGTATGAACACTGAAGCTTTCTTT
TRBD1 NA TRBJ1-4 TRBV7-7 CASSSGTGPFEKLFF TGTGCTAGCAGCTCCGGGACAGGTCCATTTGAAAAACTGTTTTTT
NA NA TRBJ2-2 TRBV10-1 CASRYDSTGELFF TGCGCCAGCCGCTATGATAGTACCGGGGAGCTGTTTTTT
NA NA TRBJ1-4 TRBV7-8 CASSLERWSLNEKLFF TGTGCCAGCAGCTTAGAACGATGGAGTCTTAATGAAAAACTGTTTTTT
TRBD2 NA TRBJ2-3 TRBV9 CASSVSGLGADTQYF TGTGCCAGCAGCGTCTCAGGACTAGGTGCAGATACGCAGTATTTT
TRBD1 NA TRBJ1-4 TRBV6-6 CASRQGAREKLFF TGTGCCAGCAGACAGGGGGCGCGTGAAAAACTGTTTTTT
NA NA TRBJ1-3 TRBV7-9 CASSLGEGNTIYF TGTGCCAGCAGCTTAGGCGAGGGAAACACCATATATTTT
TRBD1 NA TRBJ2-2 TRBV7-2 CASSPARTGNTGELFF TGTGCCAGCAGCCCTGCCCGGACAGGGAACACCGGGGAGCTGTTTTTT
NA once TRBJ2-5 TRBV29-1 CSVGAETQYF TGCAGCGTGGGGGCAGAGACCCAGTACTTC
NA few TRBJ2-3 TRBV15 CATSTSWGETDTQYF TGTGCCACCAGCACCTCATGGGGGGAAACAGATACGCAGTATTTT
NA NA TRBJ1-6 TRBV25-1 CASTNIGNSPLHF TGTGCCAGCACCAATATCGGTAATTCACCCCTCCACTTT
TRBD1 NA TRBJ1-1 TRBV6-1 CASSELQGVFTEAFF TGTGCCAGCAGTGAACTACAGGGGGTTTTCACTGAAGCTTTCTTT
NA NA TRBJ1-3 TRBV7-9 CASMSSGNTIYF TGTGCCAGCATGAGCTCTGGAAACACCATATATTTT
TRBD2 NA TRBJ2-2 TRBV13 CASSPQPGLAGTNTGELFF TGTGCCAGCAGCCCCCAGCCGGGACTAGCGGGGACGAACACCGGGGAGCTGTTTTTT
NA NA TRBJ1-5 TRBV19 CASSMPGPQHF TGTGCCAGTAGTATGCCAGGGCCCCAGCATTTT
NA NA TRBJ1-1 TRBV7-6 CASSRTVNTEAFF TGTGCCAGCAGCCGTACAGTGAACACTGAAGCTTTCTTT